The 18 T cell receptor beta chains given below trace back to one sample, sequenced in a study of CD8 T cells in ankylosing spondylitis (dated by TCRdb to 2017 to 2019). The library was built by means of 5' RACE. Sequencing relied on an Illumina HiSeq 2500. TCRdb itself trimmed the public reads at Q25 with fastp, ran MiXCR and retained productive beta chains. Each record represents a unique CDR3 protein, reported with the most common genes and DNA among its rows. This sample lists fewer than 150,000 distinct CDR3 sequences; roughly 6.6% were detected once. The ten largest clones add up to 9.5% to 15% of the sample. Sequenced input: blood, either unsorted or a sorted T cell fraction (not recorded which). The source is a female donor with ankylosing spondylitis or in good health (not recorded which).

This clonotype was recorded many times. The V and J genes are TRBV2 and TRBJ2-1, with D possibly matching TRBD1 (5 bases). The CDR3 totals 15 residues. Trimming stripped 6 bases from V and 4 bases from J, with 16 bases between. In germline, CDR1 is SNHLY, CDR2 FYNNEI. The chain's CDR3 is CASSRRVSPYNEQFF. In DNA form, the CDR3 reads TGTGCCAGCAGCCGCAGGGTATCTCCATACAATGAGCAGTTCTTC.

This clonotype came up a few times. The chain is built from TRBV19 and TRBJ1-5, with D tentatively TRBD1 (6 bases). Germline V gene lookup returns CDR1 LNHDA and CDR2 SQIVND (reference sequence). This CDR3 spans 14 amino acids. V lost 8 bases, J lost 11 bases, and 22 bases lay in between. CDR3 DNA sequence: TGTGCCAGTGAGGTATTGGGGGCACCTGGGGCCCAGCATTTT. Translating it yields CASEVLGAPGAQHF.

This clonotype was observed many times. The V call is TRBV29-1, the J call TRBJ2-1; 7 bases agree with TRBD1. Germline CDR1 and CDR2: SQVTM and ANQGSEA. This CDR3 is built from 15 residues. J lost 5 bases, V lost 2 bases, and 9 bases had no gene match. The CDR3 sequence: CSVESWQGVNNEQFF. For the CDR3, the DNA is TGCAGCGTTGAAAGCTGGCAGGGGGTCAACAATGAGCAGTTCTTC.

Ten or more counts support this clonotype. The chain uses TRBV12-3 or TRBV12-4 and TRBJ2-2; D not resolved. CDR3 length equals 15 residues. The V gene lost 3 bases and the J gene lost 6 bases, with 14 bases spanning the gap. The CDR3: CASSFGLGGAGELFF. The CDR3 DNA is TGTGCCAGCAGTTTTGGGCTGGGTGGTGCCGGGGAGCTGTTTTTT.

The rearrangement links TRBV6-5 to TRBJ2-6; D is undetermined. Germline CDR1 reads MNHEY; CDR2 reads SVGAGI. The length of the CDR3 is 15 residues. The V end was cut by 8 bases, the J end by 0 bases, with 11 bases between. The CDR3 loop reads CASGSNLSGANVLTF. The CDR3 bases are TGTGCCAGCGGATCCAATCTCTCTGGGGCCAACGTCCTGACTTTC.

This clonotype has more than one count but fewer than ten. The chain joins TRBV30 to TRBJ2-1; maybe TRBD1 (7 bases). Trimming cost V 2 bases and J 0 bases, with 11 bases left between them. Germline CDR1 GTSNPN, CDR2 SVGIG (reference sequence). The CDR3 has 15 residues. The CDR3, as DNA: TGTGCCTGGAGTCAGCAGGGGGGCTCCTACAATGAGCAGTTCTTC. Protein: CAWSQQGGSYNEQFF.

This clonotype was counted many times. The chain joins TRBV29-1 to TRBJ2-5; D might be TRBD2 (6 bases). CDR1 is SQVTM and CDR2 is ANQGSEA in the germline V gene. Between the trimmed V and J ends, which lost 8 bases and 2 bases, there was a span of 24 bases. The CDR3 is 16 residues long. The CDR3 reads CSLTPMTSSVQETQYF. In DNA, the CDR3 is TGCAGCTTGACACCTATGACTAGTAGCGTACAAGAGACCCAGTACTTC.

This clonotype appeared many times. V gene TRBV29-1 combines with J gene TRBJ2-3; D could derive from TRBD1 or TRBD2 (6 bases each). The germline gives CDR1 SQVTM, CDR2 ANQGSEA. The CDR3 is 11 residues long. V was cut by 4 bases and J by 10 bases, with 12 bases left in between. This CDR3 is CSVARDTPQYF. The CDR3 region has the DNA TGCAGCGTTGCGCGGGACACTCCGCAGTATTTT.

This clonotype has at least ten counts. This chain joins TRBV24-1 and TRBJ2-2; 7 nucleotides match TRBD1. The CDR3 sequence is 16 residues long. V lost 4 bases and J lost 5; bases outside the gene matches: 9. CDR1 and CDR2 from the germline V gene are KGHDR and SFDVKD. The CDR3 here is CATSDPRDSWTGELFF. CDR3 nucleotides: TGTGCCACCAGTGACCCTCGGGACAGTTGGACCGGGGAGCTGTTTTTT.

In its sample, this clonotype was seen many times. The rearrangement joins TRBV28 to TRBJ2-7, with D tentatively TRBD1 or TRBD2 (5 bases each). The germline V gene has CDR1 MDHEN and CDR2 SYDVKM. The CDR3 totals 14 residues. The ends were cut back, 6 bases at V and 7 bases at J, with 19 bases in the middle. The CDR3 reads CASSPVGRTREQYF. CDR3 coding DNA: TGTGCCAGCAGCCCCGTGGGGCGGACTCGGGAGCAGTACTTC.

This clonotype was recorded a few times. CDR3 protein: CSASMGMAFF. Written as DNA, the CDR3 is TGCAGTGCTAGTATGGGGATGGCTTTCTTT. The genes are TRBV20-1 and TRBJ1-1; unclear D gene. This CDR3 has 10 residues. V shed 3 bases and J shed 11 bases, with 10 bases lying between them. In germline, CDR1 is DFQATT, CDR2 SNEGSKA (reference sequence).

This clonotype was found many times. The J gene is TRBJ2-5, the V gene TRBV12-3 or TRBV12-4, with D unresolved. Trimming shortened V by 2 bases and J by 2 bases, and 9 bases separated the two germline ends. The length of the CDR3 is 14 residues. The CDR3 DNA is TGTGCCAGCAGTTTATTCGGTTTACAAGAGACCCAGTACTTC. It specifies CASSLFGLQETQYF.

This clonotype was seen repeatedly, ten times or more. The chain has TRBV7-9 and TRBJ2-7; 12 nucleotides match TRBD2. The CDR3 runs 15 residues. Germline V gives CDR1 SEHNR, CDR2 FQNEAQ (reference sequence). The J segment lost 3 bases and the V segment lost 3 bases, leaving 3 bases of the junction unmatched. Here the CDR3 DNA reads TGTGCCAGCAGCTTTCTAGCGGGGGGGAACTACGAGCAGTACTTC. The encoded protein is CASSFLAGGNYEQYF.

This clonotype was detected many times. The gene calls are TRBV12-3 or TRBV12-4 and TRBJ1-5; 9 nucleotides agree with TRBD1. This CDR3 contains 14 residues. With 7 bases clipped from V and 6 bases from J, the junction kept 7 bases outside the gene matches. CDR3 coding DNA: TGTGCCAGCACCTCGACAGGGGGTAGTCAGCCCCAGCATTTT. This gives the protein CASTSTGGSQPQHF.

This clonotype was seen many times. The rearrangement links TRBV6-1 to TRBJ1-5, with 9 bases aligning to TRBD1. CDR3 length: 15 amino acids. From germline, CDR1 is MNHNS and CDR2 SASEGT. Unmatched junction bases numbered 14, after V lost 6 bases and J lost 11 bases. The chain's CDR3 is CASRHAGTGPDTQHF. In DNA form, the CDR3 reads TGTGCCAGCAGACACGCCGGGACAGGGCCCGATACCCAGCATTTT.

This clonotype was recorded at least ten times. The chain is built from TRBV20-1 and TRBJ1-2; TRBD1 is a possible D gene (6 bases). This CDR3 has 12 amino acids. V was clipped by 4 bases and J by 4 bases, with 10 bases between them. Per the germline V gene, CDR1 is DFQATT and CDR2 is SNEGSKA (reference sequence). CDR3 in amino acids: CSATGDGYGYTF. CDR3 nucleotides: TGCAGTGCTACAGGGGACGGCTATGGCTACACCTTC.

At least ten counts were recorded for this clonotype. CDR3 amino acids: CASSPRGQAGRQPQHF. CDR3 nucleotide sequence: TGTGCCAGCTCACCACGGGGACAGGCAGGACGTCAGCCCCAGCATTTT. The chain employs TRBV18 and TRBJ1-5; 8 bases agree with TRBD1. This CDR3 comprises 16 residues. Trimming took 1 base from V and 6 from J; bases not matched to a gene: 8. Germline CDR1 KGHSH, CDR2 LQKENI.

In its sample, this clonotype was seen many times. The CDR3 spells CASSWGTGSLHEQYF. Here the CDR3 DNA reads TGCGCCAGCAGCTGGGGGACAGGTTCCCTCCACGAGCAGTACTTC. The gene calls are TRBV5-1 and TRBJ2-7; 8 nucleotides align to TRBD1. This CDR3 contains 15 residues. From germline, CDR1 is SGHRS and CDR2 YFSETQ. Losses at the gene ends were 3 bases for V and 5 bases for J; bases not matched to a gene: 10.